This T cell receptor (beta chain) was sequenced for a study of beta chain features in type 1 diabetes. The investigators reverse transcribed all of the isolated RNA, so they sequenced expressed TCRB transcripts. Mean read depth for naive, central memory and regulatory T cell samples was approximately 3.57 million reads. This table comes from immunoSEQ multiplex PCR, and its TCRdb copy is limited to in-frame clones, with some not included. This table holds about 340,000 clones, around 8% found once. General study points: Shortening of TCRB CDR3s, moderate but significant, appeared in all four CD4+ subsets of Type 1 diabetes patients. PCR might favor shorter templates, but any such skew would affect patients and controls equally.

This clone turned up a few times. Antigen unknown. CDR1 is SGHAT and CDR2 is FQNNGV in the germline V gene. V was clipped by 5 bases and J by 9 bases; unmatched bases: 13. The CDR3 extends over 15 amino acids. The clonotype was recovered from a woman under 30 in good health. The sequencing sample was made of central memory CD4+ T cells from blood. The chain is built from TRBV11-2 and TRBJ2-1, with 7 nucleotides matching TRBD2. Written as DNA, the CDR3 is TGTGCCAGCAGCCCCGGGACTACCCCTGTGTTTGAGCAGTTCTTC. It specifies CASSPGTTPVFEQFF.